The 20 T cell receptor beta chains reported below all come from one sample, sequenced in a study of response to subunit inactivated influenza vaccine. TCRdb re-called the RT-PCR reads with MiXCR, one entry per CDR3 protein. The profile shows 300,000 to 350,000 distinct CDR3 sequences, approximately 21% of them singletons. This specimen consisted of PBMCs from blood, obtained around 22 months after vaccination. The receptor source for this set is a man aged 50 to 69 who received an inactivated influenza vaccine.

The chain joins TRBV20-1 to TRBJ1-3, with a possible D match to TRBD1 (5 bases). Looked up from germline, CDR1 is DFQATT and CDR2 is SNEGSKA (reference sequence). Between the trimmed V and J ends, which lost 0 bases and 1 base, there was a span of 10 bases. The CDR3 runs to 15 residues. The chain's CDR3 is CSARDLQGSGNTIYF. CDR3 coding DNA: TGCAGTGCTAGAGATCTCCAGGGTTCTGGAAACACCATATATTTT.

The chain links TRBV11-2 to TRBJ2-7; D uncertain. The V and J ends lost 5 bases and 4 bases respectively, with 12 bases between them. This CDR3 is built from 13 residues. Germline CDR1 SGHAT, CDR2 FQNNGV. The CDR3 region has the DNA TGTGCCAGCAGCGGTACTGCGACTTACGAGCAGTACTTC. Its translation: CASSGTATYEQYF.

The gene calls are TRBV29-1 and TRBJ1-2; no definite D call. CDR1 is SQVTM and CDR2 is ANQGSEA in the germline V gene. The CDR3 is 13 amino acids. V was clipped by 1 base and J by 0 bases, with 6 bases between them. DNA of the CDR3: TGCAGCGTTGAAGCTCAAGCTAACTATGGCTACACCTTC. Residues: CSVEAQANYGYTF.

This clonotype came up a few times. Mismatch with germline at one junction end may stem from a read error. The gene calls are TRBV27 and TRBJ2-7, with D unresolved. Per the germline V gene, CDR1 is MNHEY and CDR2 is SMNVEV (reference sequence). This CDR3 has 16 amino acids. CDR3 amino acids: CTSSLSRPSHYYEQYF. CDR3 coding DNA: TGCACCAGCAGTTTATCGCGGCCATCCCACTACTACGAGCAGTACTTC.

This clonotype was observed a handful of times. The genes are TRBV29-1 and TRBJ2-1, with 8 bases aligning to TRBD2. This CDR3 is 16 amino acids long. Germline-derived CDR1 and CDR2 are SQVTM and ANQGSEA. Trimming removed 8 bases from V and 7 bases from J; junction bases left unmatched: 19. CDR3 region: CSSWRRNGRGVNEQFF. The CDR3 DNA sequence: TGCAGCTCCTGGCGTCGAAACGGGAGGGGGGTTAATGAGCAGTTCTTC.

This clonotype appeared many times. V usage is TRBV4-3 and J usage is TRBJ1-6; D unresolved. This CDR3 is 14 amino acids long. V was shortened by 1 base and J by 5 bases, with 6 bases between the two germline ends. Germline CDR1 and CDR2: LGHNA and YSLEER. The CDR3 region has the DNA TGCGCCAGCAGCCAAGGCCGGGATAATTCACCCCTCCACTTT. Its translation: CASSQGRDNSPLHF.

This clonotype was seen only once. The CDR3 nucleotides are TGTGCCAGCAGCTTAGGTACAGCGAGAAATAGCAATCAGCCCCAGCATTTT. This codes for CASSLGTARNSNQPQHF. V is TRBV7-8 and J is TRBJ1-5; no definite D call. V lost 1 base and J 0 bases, leaving 13 bases between the germline ends. Germline values: CDR1 SGHVS, CDR2 FQNEAQ. The CDR3 contains 17 residues.

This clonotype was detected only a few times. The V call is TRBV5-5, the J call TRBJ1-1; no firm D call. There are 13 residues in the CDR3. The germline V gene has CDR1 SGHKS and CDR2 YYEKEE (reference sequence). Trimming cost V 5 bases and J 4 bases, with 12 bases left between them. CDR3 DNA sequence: TGTGCCAGCAGTCAGGACTTTCCCACTGAAGCTTTCTTT. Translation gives CASSQDFPTEAFF.

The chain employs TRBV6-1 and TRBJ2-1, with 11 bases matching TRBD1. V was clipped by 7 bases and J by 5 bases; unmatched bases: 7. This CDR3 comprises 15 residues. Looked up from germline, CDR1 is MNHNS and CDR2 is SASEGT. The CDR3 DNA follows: TGTGCCAGCAAACTGGGGGACAGGGGGAACAATGAGCAGTTCTTC. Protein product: CASKLGDRGNNEQFF.

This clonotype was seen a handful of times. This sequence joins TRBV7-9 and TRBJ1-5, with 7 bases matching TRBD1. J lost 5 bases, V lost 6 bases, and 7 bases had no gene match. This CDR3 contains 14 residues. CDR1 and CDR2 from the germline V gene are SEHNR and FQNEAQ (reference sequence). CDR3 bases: TGTGCCAGCAGACCTGACAGGGACGATCAGCCCCAGCATTTT. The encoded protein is CASRPDRDDQPQHF. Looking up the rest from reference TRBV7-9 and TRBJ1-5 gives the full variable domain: DTGVSQNPRHKITKRGQNVTFRCDPISEHNRLYWYRQTLGQGPEFLTYFQNEAQLEKSRLLSDRFSAERPKGSFSTLEIQRTEQGDSAMYLCASRPDRDDQPQHFGDGTRLSIL.

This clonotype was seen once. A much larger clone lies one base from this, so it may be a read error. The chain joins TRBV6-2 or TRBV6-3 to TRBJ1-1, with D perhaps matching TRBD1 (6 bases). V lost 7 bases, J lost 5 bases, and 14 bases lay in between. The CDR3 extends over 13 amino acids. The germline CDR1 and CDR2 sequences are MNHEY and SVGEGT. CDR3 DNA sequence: TGTGCCAGCACCCAAGGTAGGGGGACTGAAGCTTTCTTT. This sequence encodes CASTQGRGTEAFF.

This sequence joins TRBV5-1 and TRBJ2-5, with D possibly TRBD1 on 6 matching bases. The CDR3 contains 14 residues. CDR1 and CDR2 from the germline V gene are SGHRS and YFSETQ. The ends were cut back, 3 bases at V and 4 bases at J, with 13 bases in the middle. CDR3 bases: TGCGCCAGCAGCTCGACAGGTCGTGGAGAGACCCAGTACTTC. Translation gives CASSSTGRGETQYF.

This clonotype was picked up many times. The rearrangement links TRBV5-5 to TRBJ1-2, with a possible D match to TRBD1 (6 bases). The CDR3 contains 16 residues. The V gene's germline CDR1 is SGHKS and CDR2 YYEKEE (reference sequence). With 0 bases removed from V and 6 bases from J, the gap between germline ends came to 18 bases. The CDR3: CASSLAGAGFRNGYTF. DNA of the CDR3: TGTGCCAGCAGCTTGGCAGGGGCGGGGTTCAGGAATGGCTACACCTTC.

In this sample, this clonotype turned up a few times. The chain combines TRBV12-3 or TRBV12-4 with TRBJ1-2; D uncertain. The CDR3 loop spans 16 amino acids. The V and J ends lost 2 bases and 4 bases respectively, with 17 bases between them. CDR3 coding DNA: TGTGCCAGCAGTTTAAGTCGGGCCTGGGGAGCCTATGGCTACACCTTC. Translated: CASSLSRAWGAYGYTF.

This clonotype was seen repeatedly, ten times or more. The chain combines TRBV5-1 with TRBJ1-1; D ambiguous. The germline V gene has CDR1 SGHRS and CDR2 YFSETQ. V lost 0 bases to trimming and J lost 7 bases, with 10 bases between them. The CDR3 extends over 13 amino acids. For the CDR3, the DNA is TGCGCCAGCAGCTTGGCCGAGGGTGTTGAAGCTTTCTTT. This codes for CASSLAEGVEAFF.

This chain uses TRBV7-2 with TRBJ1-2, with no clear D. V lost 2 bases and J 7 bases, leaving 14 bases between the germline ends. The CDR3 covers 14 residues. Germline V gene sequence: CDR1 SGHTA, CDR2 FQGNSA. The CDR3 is CASSLYQETGGYTF. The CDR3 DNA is TGTGCCAGCAGCTTATATCAGGAGACGGGTGGCTACACCTTC. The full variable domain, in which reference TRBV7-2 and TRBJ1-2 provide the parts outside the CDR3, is GAGVSQSPSNKVTEKGKDVELRCDPISGHTALYWYRQSLGQGLEFLIYFQGNSAPDKSGLPSDRFSAERTGGSVSTLTIQRTQQEDSAVYLCASSLYQETGGYTFGSGTRLTVV.

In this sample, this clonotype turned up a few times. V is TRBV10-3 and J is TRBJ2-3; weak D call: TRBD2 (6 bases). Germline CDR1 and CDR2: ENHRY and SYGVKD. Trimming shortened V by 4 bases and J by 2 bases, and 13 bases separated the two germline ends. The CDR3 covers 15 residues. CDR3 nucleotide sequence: TGTGCCATCAGTGGTTTCGGGAGCAACACAGATACGCAGTATTTT. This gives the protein CAISGFGSNTDTQYF.

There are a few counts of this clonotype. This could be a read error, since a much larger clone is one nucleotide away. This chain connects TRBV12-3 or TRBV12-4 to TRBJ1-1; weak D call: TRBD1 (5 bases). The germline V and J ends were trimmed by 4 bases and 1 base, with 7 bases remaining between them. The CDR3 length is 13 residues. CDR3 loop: CASSWGENTEAFF. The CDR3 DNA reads TGTGCCAGCAGTTGGGGGGAGAACACTGAAGCTTTCTTT.

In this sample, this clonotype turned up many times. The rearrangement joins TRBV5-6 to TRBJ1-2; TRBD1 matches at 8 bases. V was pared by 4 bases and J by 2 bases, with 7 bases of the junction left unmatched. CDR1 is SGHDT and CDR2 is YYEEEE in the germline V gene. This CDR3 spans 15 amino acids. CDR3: CASSRPGQENYGYTF. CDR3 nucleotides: TGTGCCAGCAGCCGACCGGGACAGGAAAACTATGGCTACACCTTC.

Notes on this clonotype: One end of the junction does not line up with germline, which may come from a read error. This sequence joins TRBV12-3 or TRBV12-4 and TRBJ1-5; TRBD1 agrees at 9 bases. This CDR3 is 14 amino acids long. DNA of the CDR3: TGTGCCAGCAGATACACAGGGGGCAAGCAGCCCCAGCATTTT. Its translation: CASRYTGGKQPQHF.